This TCR beta chain was retrieved from a study of control samples from healthy donors and cancer patients. CDR1 and CDR2 from the germline V gene are KGHSH and LQKENI. Trimming removed 0 bases at V and 4 bases at J, with 3 bases between. The CDR3 spans 12 residues. This clone appeared a single time. Profiled with immunoSEQ multiplex PCR; TCRdb holds only in-frame clones, not every one. The sample lists under 85,000 clones, roughly nine tenths seen once, with roughly 5.5% in the top ten. The V and J genes are TRBV18 and TRBJ1-1; no definite D call. The sample consisted of PBMCs. This TCR derives from a man in his sixties with colorectal cancer. The CDR3 coding sequence is TGTGCCAGCTCACCACCGGGCACTGAAGCTTTCTTT. This translates into CASSPPGTEAFF.